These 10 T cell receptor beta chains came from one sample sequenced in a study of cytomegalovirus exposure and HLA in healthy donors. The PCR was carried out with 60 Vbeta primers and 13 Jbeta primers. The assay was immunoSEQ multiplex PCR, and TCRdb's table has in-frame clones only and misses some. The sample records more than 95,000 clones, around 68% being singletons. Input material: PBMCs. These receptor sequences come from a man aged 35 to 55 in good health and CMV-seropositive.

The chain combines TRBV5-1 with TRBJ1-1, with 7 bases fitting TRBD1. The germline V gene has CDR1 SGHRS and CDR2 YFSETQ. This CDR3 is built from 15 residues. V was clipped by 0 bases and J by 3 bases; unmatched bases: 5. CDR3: CASSLVAGGYTEAFF. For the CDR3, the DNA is TGCGCCAGCAGCTTGGTGGCAGGGGGGTACACTGAAGCTTTCTTT.

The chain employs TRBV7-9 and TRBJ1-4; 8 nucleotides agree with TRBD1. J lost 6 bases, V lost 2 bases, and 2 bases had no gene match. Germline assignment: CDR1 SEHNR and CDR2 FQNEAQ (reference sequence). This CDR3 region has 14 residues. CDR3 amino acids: CASSLQGAHEKLFF. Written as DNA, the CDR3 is TGTGCCAGCAGCTTACAGGGGGCGCATGAAAAACTGTTTTTT.

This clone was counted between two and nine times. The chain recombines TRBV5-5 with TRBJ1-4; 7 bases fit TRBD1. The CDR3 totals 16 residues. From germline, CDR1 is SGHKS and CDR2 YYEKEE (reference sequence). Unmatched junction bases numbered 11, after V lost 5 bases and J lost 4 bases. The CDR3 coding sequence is TGTGCCAGCAGAGATGACAGGGTCGCCCTTAATGAAAAACTGTTTTTT. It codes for CASRDDRVALNEKLFF.

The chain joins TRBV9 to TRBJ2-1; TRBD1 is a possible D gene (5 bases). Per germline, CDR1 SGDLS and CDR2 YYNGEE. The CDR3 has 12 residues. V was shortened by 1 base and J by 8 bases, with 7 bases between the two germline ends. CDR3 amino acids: CASSVRRDEQFF. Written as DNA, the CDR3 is TGTGCCAGCAGCGTACGCAGGGATGAGCAGTTCTTC.

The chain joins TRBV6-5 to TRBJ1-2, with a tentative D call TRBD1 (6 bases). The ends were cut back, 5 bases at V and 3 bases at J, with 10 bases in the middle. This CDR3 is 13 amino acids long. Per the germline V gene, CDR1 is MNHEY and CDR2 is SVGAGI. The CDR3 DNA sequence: TGTGCCAGCAGTCGGGGGGCAGACTATGGCTACACCTTC. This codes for CASSRGADYGYTF.

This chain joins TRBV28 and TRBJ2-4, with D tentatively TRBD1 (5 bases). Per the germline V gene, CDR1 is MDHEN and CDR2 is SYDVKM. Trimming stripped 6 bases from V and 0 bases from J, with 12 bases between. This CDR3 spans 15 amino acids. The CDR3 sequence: CASRRQQLAKNIQYF. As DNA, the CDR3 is TGTGCCAGCAGACGACAGCAACTAGCCAAAAACATTCAGTACTTC.

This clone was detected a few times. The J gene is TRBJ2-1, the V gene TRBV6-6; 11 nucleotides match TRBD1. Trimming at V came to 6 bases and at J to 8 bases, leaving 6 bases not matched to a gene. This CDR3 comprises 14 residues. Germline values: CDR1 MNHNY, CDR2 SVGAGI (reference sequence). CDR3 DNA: TGTGCCAGCAGACGGGACAGGGGGGTATATGAGCAGTTCTTC. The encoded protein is CASRRDRGVYEQFF.

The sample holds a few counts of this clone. CDR3 amino acids: CAPGGGDIQYF. The CDR3 DNA follows: TGCGCCCCAGGAGGAGGGGACATTCAGTACTTC. V gene TRBV10-1 combines with J gene TRBJ2-4; tentative D call: TRBD2 (6 bases). CDR1 is WNHNN and CDR2 is SYGVQD in the germline V gene (reference sequence). V was trimmed by 11 bases and J by 8 bases, leaving 13 bases between them. The CDR3 is 11 amino acids.

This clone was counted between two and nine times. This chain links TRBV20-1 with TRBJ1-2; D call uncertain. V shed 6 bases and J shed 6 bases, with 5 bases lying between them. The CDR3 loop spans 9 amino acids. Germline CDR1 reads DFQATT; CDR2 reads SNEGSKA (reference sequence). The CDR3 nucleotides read TGCAGTGCAACAGATGGCTACACCTTC. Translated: CSATDGYTF.

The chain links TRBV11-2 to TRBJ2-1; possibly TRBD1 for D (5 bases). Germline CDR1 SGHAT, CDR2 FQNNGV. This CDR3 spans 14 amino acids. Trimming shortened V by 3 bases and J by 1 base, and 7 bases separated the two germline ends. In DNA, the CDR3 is TGTGCCAGCAGCTTGAGACAGTCCTACAATGAGCAGTTCTTC. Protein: CASSLRQSYNEQFF.